The clone carrying this TCR beta chain has just a few counts. What it binds is unknown. This entry is derived from a study of vaccination and CD4 T cells after COVID-19. Study-level background: The peptides that stimulated the cells were overlapping spike peptides from SARS-CoV-2, HCoV-NL63, HCoV-OC43 and HCoV-229E.

Treatment: approximately nine-day PBMC culture with coronavirus spike peptide pools or control peptides (ViraFEST assay). After removal of 5 bases from V and 1 base from J, the junction contained 6 bases not matched to a gene. Looked up from germline, CDR1 is SEHNR and CDR2 is FQNEAQ (reference sequence). The CDR3 is 15 residues long. The Oncomine TCR Beta short-read assay was what sequenced the DNA obtained from cultured CD4+ T cells. Genomic DNA was extracted from cultured CD4+ T cells. A single record per CDR3 protein comes from TCRdb applying MiXCR to the PCR reads. This sample has 20,000 to 25,000 distinct CDR3 sequences; about 45% occur once, and the top ten carry approximately 13%.

The source is a human donor who had recovered from COVID-19. The sample comprised CD4+ T cells from blood, cultured in vitro. V gene TRBV7-9 combines with J gene TRBJ2-3; 7 bases line up with TRBD2. The CDR3 loop reads CASSLSSGRTDTQYF. The CDR3 DNA sequence: TGTGCCAGCAGCCTTTCTAGCGGCCGCACAGATACGCAGTATTTT.